Given below is one TCR beta chain in context. From germline, CDR1 is SEHNR and CDR2 FQNEAQ (reference sequence). This CDR3 is 15 amino acids long. The V end lost 5 bases, the J end lost 3 bases, and 16 bases lay between the germline ends. Patients from Seattle were sampled longitudinally, starting during active infection. The data belong to a study of blood T cell repertoires in COVID-19. On the study more broadly: The United States, Italy and Spain supplied acute and convalescent COVID-19 samples.

Per the authors' pipeline: Reference gene primer amplification gave nucleated cell count estimates. Using immunoSEQ multiplex PCR, the repertoire was profiled, and TCRdb retains in-frame clones only, with some absent. The DNA gave D and trimming, while V, J and clone size come from that table. Here the sample spans approximately 240,000 clones, approximately 91% being singletons. This receptor was taken from a man in his thirties or forties with COVID-19, enrolled during active disease. The chain uses TRBV7-9 and TRBJ1-1; tentatively, D is TRBD1 (6 bases). Sequencing was carried out using peripheral blood. The CDR3 loop reads CASSRGGHSDTEAFF. CDR3 DNA sequence: TGTGCCAGCAGCAGAGGGGGACATTCAGACACTGAAGCTTTCTTT.